Shown below are 22 T cell receptor beta chains from a single sample sequenced in a study of blood T cell repertoires in COVID-19. The table came from immunoSEQ multiplex PCR; TCRdb's copy has only in-frame clones and leaves some out. The sample includes a few hundred thousand clones, just under 90% of them seen just once. Material for sequencing was PBMCs or T cells enriched from blood (not recorded which). The receptors stem from a woman aged 25 to 39 who had recovered from COVID-19.

The chain has TRBV4-1 and TRBJ1-2; tentative D call: TRBD1 (5 bases). This CDR3 comprises 16 residues. CDR1 and CDR2 from the germline V gene are MGHRA and YSYEKL. Trimming removed 0 bases from V and 5 bases from J, with 16 bases in between. CDR3 loop: CASSQDTGRQGYGYTF. CDR3 nucleotide sequence: TGCGCCAGCAGCCAAGATACAGGTCGGCAGGGATATGGCTACACCTTC.

This chain links TRBV5-5 with TRBJ2-5, with a tentative D call TRBD2 (5 bases). The CDR3 contains 14 residues. Germline lookup yields CDR1 SGHKS and CDR2 YYEKEE (reference sequence). Trimming removed 4 bases from V and 9 bases from J, with 19 bases in between. CDR3 in amino acids: CASSVSWLLEAQYF. DNA for the CDR3: TGTGCCAGCAGCGTCTCCTGGCTACTGGAGGCCCAGTACTTC.

The chain carries TRBV18 and TRBJ1-1; 10 bases line up with TRBD1. Germline V CDR1 and CDR2: KGHSH, LQKENI. V shed 1 base, J shed 3 bases, and the junction held 2 bases outside the gene matches. This CDR3 is 15 amino acids long. The CDR3 nucleotides are TGTGCCAGCTCACCACAGGGGACAGGGGACACTGAAGCTTTCTTT. This sequence encodes CASSPQGTGDTEAFF.

V gene TRBV28 combines with J gene TRBJ2-2; possible D gene TRBD2, 6 bases. The germline V gene encodes CDR1 MDHEN and CDR2 SYDVKM. The CDR3 is made up of 18 amino acids. The V end lost 5 bases, the J end lost 1 base, and 20 bases lay between the germline ends. CDR3 DNA: TGTGCCAGCAGTATAGGGGCCGCCTGGCGGGAGAACACCGGGGAGCTGTTTTTT. Residues: CASSIGAAWRENTGELFF.

The chain recombines TRBV10-3 with TRBJ2-3, with 9 bases identical to TRBD2. Germline CDR1 reads ENHRY; CDR2 reads SYGVKD. Germline trimming cut 4 bases from V and 0 bases from J; bases unmatched to any gene: 11. This CDR3 region has 18 residues. The CDR3 DNA follows: TGTGCCATCAGTGGACGGGGGGCTAGCGGGGCTAGCACAGATACGCAGTATTTT. The encoded protein is CAISGRGASGASTDTQYF.

This chain joins TRBV5-6 and TRBJ2-2, with a tentative D call TRBD1 (5 bases). Germline CDR1 SGHDT, CDR2 YYEEEE. This CDR3 has 16 amino acids. V lost 2 bases to trimming and J lost 4 bases, with 15 bases between them. CDR3 nucleotides: TGTGCCAGCAGCTTTAGGTTGGGGCTGGGCACCGGGGAGCTGTTTTTT. Its protein product is CASSFRLGLGTGELFF.

This chain uses TRBV27 with TRBJ2-7; TRBD1 matches at 8 bases. Per the germline V gene, CDR1 is MNHEY and CDR2 is SMNVEV (reference sequence). The CDR3 has 15 residues. Trimming removed 7 bases from V and 5 bases from J; junction bases left unmatched: 13. The CDR3 DNA reads TGTGCCAGCACCCCGCTCGCGACAGGGGAGCACGAGCAGTACTTC. Residues: CASTPLATGEHEQYF.

The chain combines TRBV10-1 with TRBJ2-3; D ambiguous. The CDR3 length is 14 residues. Per the germline V gene, CDR1 is WNHNN and CDR2 is SYGVQD (reference sequence). V lost 8 bases to trimming and J lost 2 bases, with 14 bases between them. CDR3: CASRDTATTDTQYF. Written as DNA, the CDR3 is TGCGCCAGCCGCGACACGGCGACCACAGATACGCAGTATTTT.

V usage is TRBV19 and J usage is TRBJ1-2; 10 nucleotides align to TRBD1. This CDR3 comprises 15 residues. V shed 8 bases and J 3 bases; nucleotides not matched to a gene: 9. Germline CDR1 and CDR2: LNHDA and SQIVND (reference sequence). The CDR3 protein is CASGDRGLGDYGYTF. The CDR3 bases are TGTGCCAGTGGGGACAGGGGCTTGGGAGACTATGGCTACACCTTC.

CDR3 in DNA: TGCGCCAGCAGCTTGACAGGGGAGAGGAATTCACCCCTCCACTTT. This gives the protein CASSLTGERNSPLHF. V usage is TRBV5-1 and J usage is TRBJ1-6, with 7 bases matching TRBD1. In germline, CDR1 is SGHRS, CDR2 YFSETQ. CDR3 length: 15 residues. Unmatched junction bases numbered 5, after V lost 1 base and J lost 7 bases. The full variable domain, its missing parts supplied by reference TRBV5-1 and TRBJ1-6, is KAGVTQTPRYLIKTRGQQVTLSCSPISGHRSVSWYQQTPGQGLQFLFEYFSETQRNKGNFPGRFSGRQFSNSRSEMNVSTLELGDSALYLCASSLTGERNSPLHFGNGTRLTVT.

The chain employs TRBV2 and TRBJ2-1; D is unresolved. Germline lookup yields CDR1 SNHLY and CDR2 FYNNEI. V lost 3 bases and J 8 bases, leaving 5 bases between the germline ends. This CDR3 is built from 11 residues. The CDR3 bases are TGTGCCAGCAGTGATGAGTATGAGCAGTTCTTC. It codes for CASSDEYEQFF.

The CDR3, as DNA: TGTGCCAGCAGTTTAGCGCGGGAAGCTTTCTTT. The encoded protein is CASSLAREAFF. V usage is TRBV12-3 or TRBV12-4 and J usage is TRBJ1-1; D is unclear. V lost 0 bases, J lost 8 bases, and 4 bases lay in between. CDR3 length equals 11 residues.

The genes are TRBV20-1 and TRBJ1-1, with D unresolved. There are 12 residues in the CDR3. V was trimmed by 3 bases and J by 2 bases, leaving 7 bases between them. Germline values: CDR1 DFQATT, CDR2 SNEGSKA (reference sequence). For the CDR3, the DNA is TGCAGTGCTAGTCGAACTAACACTGAAGCTTTCTTT. Amino acids: CSASRTNTEAFF.

The genes are TRBV5-1 and TRBJ2-7; D possibly corresponds to TRBD1 (6 bases). The CDR3 loop spans 15 amino acids. Trimming left V 4 bases short and J 0 bases short, with 14 bases between. Per germline, CDR1 SGHRS and CDR2 YFSETQ. The CDR3 nucleotides read TGCGCCAGCAGCCCCCGAGGGGGATCCTCCTACGAGCAGTACTTC. Amino acids: CASSPRGGSSYEQYF. The variable domain in full, completed from reference TRBV5-1 and TRBJ2-7, reads KAGVTQTPRYLIKTRGQQVTLSCSPISGHRSVSWYQQTPGQGLQFLFEYFSETQRNKGNFPGRFSGRQFSNSRSEMNVSTLELGDSALYLCASSPRGGSSYEQYFGPGTRLTVT.

The V gene is TRBV5-5, the J gene TRBJ1-1, with a weak D call TRBD1 (6 bases). Germline values: CDR1 SGHKS, CDR2 YYEKEE (reference sequence). The CDR3 length is 15 residues. V dropped 6 bases and J dropped 4 bases, with 19 bases sitting between them. CDR3 nucleotide sequence: TGTGCCAGCACCGATCGAGGGGGGGCGACCACTGAAGCTTTCTTT. Translation: CASTDRGGATTEAFF.

The genes are TRBV14 and TRBJ2-3; D may be TRBD2 (5 bases). The length of the CDR3 is 13 residues. Trimming removed 4 bases from V and 11 bases from J, with 16 bases in between. Germline CDR1 and CDR2: SGHDN and FVKESK. Here the CDR3 reads CASSPGLALGQYF. The CDR3 bases are TGTGCCAGCAGCCCCGGACTTGCCCTCGGGCAGTATTTT. Together with reference TRBV14 and TRBJ2-3, the CDR3 gives the full variable domain: EAGVTQFPSHSVIEKGQTVTLRCDPISGHDNLYWYRRVMGKEIKFLLHFVKESKQDESGMPNNRFLAERTGGTYSTLKVQPAELEDSGVYFCASSPGLALGQYFGPGTRLTVL.

The V and J genes are TRBV2 and TRBJ2-3; 9 nucleotides line up with TRBD2. The V and J ends lost 6 bases and 8 bases, in that order; junction bases with no gene match: 12. Germline V gene lookup returns CDR1 SNHLY and CDR2 FYNNEI. The CDR3 has 15 amino acids. CDR3 sequence: CASRGEAGGPSTQYF. The CDR3 DNA reads TGTGCCAGCAGGGGGGAGGCGGGAGGGCCTAGTACGCAGTATTTT.

This chain connects TRBV27 to TRBJ2-3, with D perhaps TRBD2 (7 bases). Germline-derived CDR1 and CDR2 are MNHEY and SMNVEV (reference sequence). CDR3 length: 14 residues. V lost 10 bases, J lost 1 base, and 15 bases lay in between. The chain's CDR3 is CATTEGGRTDTQYF. The CDR3 region has the DNA TGTGCCACGACGGAGGGGGGGCGCACAGATACGCAGTATTTT.

Of note for this clone: The identical CDR3 is also encoded by other nucleotide sequences in the sample. J is TRBJ2-7 and V is TRBV19, with D perhaps matching TRBD1 (5 bases). V was clipped by 3 bases and J by 5 bases, with 8 bases between them. This CDR3 spans 12 amino acids. Germline values: CDR1 LNHDA, CDR2 SQIVND (reference sequence). The CDR3 DNA is TGTGCCAGTAGTATTAGGGGTAACGAGCAGTACTTC. Residues: CASSIRGNEQYF.

This clone was recorded a few times. The chain carries TRBV7-2 and TRBJ2-2, with 13 bases aligning to TRBD2. The CDR3 sequence is 17 residues long. V shed 5 bases, J shed 6 bases, and the junction held 9 bases outside the gene matches. Looked up from germline, CDR1 is SGHTA and CDR2 is FQGNSA. The CDR3 loop reads CASSPWGTSGISGELFF. The CDR3 DNA follows: TGTGCCAGCAGCCCCTGGGGGACTAGCGGGATCTCCGGGGAGCTGTTTTTT.

V usage is TRBV19 and J usage is TRBJ2-2; 7 bases agree with TRBD1. There are 15 residues in the CDR3. The V gene's germline CDR1 is LNHDA and CDR2 SQIVND (reference sequence). Losses at the gene ends were 5 bases for V and 3 bases for J; bases not matched to a gene: 6. As DNA, the CDR3 is TGTGCCAGTAGTCAATCTACAGGGGACACCGGGGAGCTGTTTTTT. It translates to CASSQSTGDTGELFF.

Note on this clone: Distinct nucleotide sequences in the sample also encode this CDR3. The chain is built from TRBV7-9 and TRBJ1-1; 8 nucleotides align to TRBD1. The CDR3 runs 15 residues. Germline values: CDR1 SEHNR, CDR2 FQNEAQ (reference sequence). V trimming: 2 bases; J trimming: 2 bases; junction bases outside the gene matches: 4. The CDR3 bases are TGTGCCAGCAGCTTACAGGGGGCTCGTAACACTGAAGCTTTCTTT. Protein product: CASSLQGARNTEAFF.